This TCR beta chain appears in the sequencing data of a study of blood T cell repertoires in COVID-19. This study enrolled people aged about 18 to 100 from around 26 US geographic areas. Categorization into cohorts depended on clinical history that participants reported. The authors' processing: Amplification with reference gene primers provided the estimates of nucleated cell counts. The table came from immunoSEQ multiplex PCR; TCRdb's copy has only in-frame clones and leaves some out. The D gene and trimming were derived from the DNA, and the V and J assignments and clone size from that table. The repertoire includes about 210,000 clones, about 91% of them detected once, and 10% to 13% sits in the top ten. There are 15 residues in the CDR3. CDR1 is MNHEY, CDR2 SVGEGT, per germline. With 5 bases removed from V and 7 bases from J, the gap between germline ends came to 21 bases.

The sample was PBMCs or T cells enriched from blood (not recorded which). This sequence was found in a man between 18 and 29 years old with acute COVID-19. The rearrangement joins TRBV6-2 or TRBV6-3 to TRBJ2-7, with a weak D call TRBD2 (5 bases). CDR3 in amino acids: CASSPFRDPALEQYF. CDR3 sequence (DNA): TGTGCCAGCAGTCCGTTTCGGGATCCCGCACTGGAGCAGTACTTC.